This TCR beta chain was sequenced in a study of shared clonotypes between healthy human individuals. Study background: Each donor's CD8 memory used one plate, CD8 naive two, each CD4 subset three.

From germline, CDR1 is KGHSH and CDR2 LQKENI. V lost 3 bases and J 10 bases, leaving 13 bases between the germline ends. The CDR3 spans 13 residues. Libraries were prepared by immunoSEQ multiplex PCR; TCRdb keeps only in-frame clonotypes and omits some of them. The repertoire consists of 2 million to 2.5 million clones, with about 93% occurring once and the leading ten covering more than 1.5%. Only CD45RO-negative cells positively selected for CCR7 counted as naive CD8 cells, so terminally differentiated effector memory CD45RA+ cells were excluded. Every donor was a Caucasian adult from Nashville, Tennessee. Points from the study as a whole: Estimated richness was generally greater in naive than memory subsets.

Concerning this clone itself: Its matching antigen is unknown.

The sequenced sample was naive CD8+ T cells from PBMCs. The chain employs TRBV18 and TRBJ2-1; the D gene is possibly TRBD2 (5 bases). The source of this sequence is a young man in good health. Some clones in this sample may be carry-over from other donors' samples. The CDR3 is CASSPFSVDEQFF. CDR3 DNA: TGTGCCAGCTCACCGTTTAGCGTAGACGAGCAGTTCTTC.